The clone carrying this TCR beta chain was seen ten or more times. This record belongs to a study of T cell clonality in common variable immunodeficiency. Equal genomic DNA amounts from CVID and control samples were sequenced. Sequencing was performed with immunoSEQ multiplex PCR; in TCRdb, only in-frame clones are kept and a portion is missing. The sample yields 55,000 or so clones, without any singletons. The sequencing input was peripheral blood mononuclear cells. The TCR sequence derives from a person aged 18-69 years in good health.

This chain's CDR3 is CASSLGRGETQYF. Partial CDR3 DNA: TGTGCCAGCAGCTTGGGCAGGGGGGAGACC. The chain recombines TRBV11-2 with TRBJ2-5; the match to TRBD1 covers 7 bases. The read ends 3 residues shy of where the CDR3 ends; the end is completed using the germline J gene. This CDR3 has 13 amino acids. J lost 5 bases, V lost 3 bases, and 3 bases had no gene match. Looked up from germline, CDR1 is SGHAT and CDR2 is FQNNGV.